The clone carrying this TCR beta chain was observed at least ten times. Its specificity is unknown. The source of the sample is a study of CD8 T cells in ankylosing spondylitis. The CDR3 runs to 12 residues. Germline CDR1 is SGHTA and CDR2 is FQGNSA. V lost 4 bases and J lost 2, with 5 bases in between. Each TCR beta library was made by quantitative 5'-RACE that incorporated molecular barcodes. TCRdb re-analysed the 5' RACE reads in MiXCR, keeping a single row per CDR3 protein. The data contain about 27,000 distinct CDR3 sequences, approximately 7.9% of them seen just once; the ten biggest clones take up roughly 30%. Study observations and caveats: Disease-linked clones were reportedly significantly enriched in matched ankylosing spondylitis synovial fluid. A TCR beta motif of fewer than ten highly homologous variants seemed to mark ankylosing spondylitis blood.

The V call is TRBV7-2, the J call TRBJ1-2; the D is unclear. The origin of this receptor is a male donor with ankylosing spondylitis or in good health (not recorded which). The sequenced material came from blood. The CDR3 nucleotides are TGTGCCAGCAGCTGGCTGAACTATGGCTACACCTTC. This gives the protein CASSWLNYGYTF.